This T cell receptor (beta chain) originates from a study of beta chain features in type 1 diabetes. In regard to this clone: Its antigen remains unknown.

V gave up 1 base and J gave up 0 bases, with 3 bases separating them. The CDR3 length is 13 residues. From germline, CDR1 is SGHTA and CDR2 FQGTGA. Whole-study findings and limits: In every one of the four CD4+ subsets, TCRB CDR3s were moderately but significantly shorter in Type 1 diabetes patients. Naive, central memory and regulatory TCRB repertoires appeared more similar among patients than healthy donors. Short templates might get an advantage during PCR, and this would be equal in patients and controls.

The study reverse transcribed the entire isolated RNA, so it sequenced expressed TCRB transcripts. Only in-frame clones appear in the TCRdb table, and some are missing; sequencing was by immunoSEQ multiplex PCR. The sample contains some 230,000 clones, 9% to 10% of which appear only once. Each of the CD4+ naive, central memory, regulatory and stem cell-like memory populations was sorted via CD45RO/CCR7/CD25/CD127/CD95/CD27. Sequenced: naive CD4+ T cells from blood. This sequence joins TRBV7-3 and TRBJ1-1, with D unclear. The clonotype originates from a woman aged 18-29 years in good health. CDR3 nucleotide sequence: TGTGCCAGCAGCTTAAGTATGAACACTGAAGCTTTCTTT. Translated, it gives CASSLSMNTEAFF.